The 14 T cell receptor beta chains given below trace back to one sample, sequenced in a study of beta chain features in type 1 diabetes. Findings and limits, study-wide: Patients with Type 1 diabetes showed moderately but significantly shorter TCRB CDR3s in all four CD4+ subsets.

Antigen specificity for these receptors is unknown. TCRB transcripts that were expressed got sequenced, as all of the isolated RNA had been reverse transcribed. TCRdb's table, derived via immunoSEQ multiplex PCR, lists solely in-frame clones and lacks some. The data show about 240,000 clones, approximately 15% seen once. Sequencing was performed on naive CD4+ T cells from blood. The origin of the receptors is a young man with type 1 diabetes.

The V call is TRBV14, the J call TRBJ2-5; D is uncertain. The CDR3 is 14 residues long. Trimming took off 4 bases at V and 0 bases at J, with 9 bases between the two ends. Germline loops: CDR1 SGHDN, CDR2 FVKESK. The chain's CDR3 is CASSRVRDQETQYF. Here the CDR3 DNA reads TGTGCCAGCAGCCGGGTCCGGGACCAAGAGACCCAGTACTTC.

The chain recombines TRBV5-1 with TRBJ1-6, with TRBD1 matching 7 bases. V dropped 3 bases and J dropped 7; count of bases not matched to a gene: 4. The CDR3 sequence is 14 residues long. Germline lookup yields CDR1 SGHRS and CDR2 YFSETQ. The CDR3, as DNA: TGCGCCAGCAGCTCCCAGGGGGGCAATTCACCCCTCCACTTT. Encoded protein: CASSSQGGNSPLHF.

This sequence joins TRBV7-9 and TRBJ1-2, with D possibly being TRBD1 (5 bases). The CDR3 runs 13 residues. Germline V gene data show CDR1 as SEHNR and CDR2 as FQNEAQ (reference sequence). V gave up 1 base and J gave up 6 bases, with 9 bases separating them. For the CDR3, the DNA is TGTGCCAGCAGCTTAGACAGGTTTAATGGCTACACCTTC. Translated, it gives CASSLDRFNGYTF.

This clone occurred a few times. The chain recombines TRBV4-2 with TRBJ2-3, with 11 nucleotides matching TRBD2. The CDR3 consists of 16 residues. J gave up 2 bases and V 1 base, and 2 bases lay outside the gene matches. Germline CDR1 LGHNA, CDR2 YNFKEQ. CDR3 DNA: TGTGCCAGCAGCCAAGGACTAGCGGGGATCACAGATACGCAGTATTTT. This sequence encodes CASSQGLAGITDTQYF.

The chain joins TRBV5-1 to TRBJ2-7; 10 positions match TRBD2. The CDR3 extends over 17 amino acids. Per germline, CDR1 SGHRS and CDR2 YFSETQ. J was trimmed by 7 bases and V by 4 bases; bases with no gene match: 17. In DNA, the CDR3 is TGCGCCAGCAGCAAGGAAGCCGGGACTAGCGTGGTGGGGGAGCAGTACTTC. It translates to CASSKEAGTSVVGEQYF.

The CDR3 protein is CASSARGVHGYTF. CDR3 nucleotide sequence: TGTGCCAGCAGCGCTAGGGGTGTACATGGCTACACCTTC. The V gene is TRBV9, the J gene TRBJ1-2, with a weak D call TRBD1 (5 bases). Trimming shortened V by 3 bases and J by 6 bases, and 12 bases separated the two germline ends. Per germline, CDR1 SGDLS and CDR2 YYNGEE. There are 13 residues in the CDR3.

The J gene is TRBJ2-5, the V gene TRBV5-4; 8 positions match TRBD1. The CDR3 is 15 residues long. In germline, CDR1 is SGHNT, CDR2 YYREEE (reference sequence). The V and J ends lost 5 bases and 5 bases, in that order; junction bases with no gene match: 11. This chain's CDR3 is CASRDNQGARETQYF. As DNA, the CDR3 is TGTGCCAGCAGGGACAACCAGGGGGCGCGGGAGACCCAGTACTTC.

This clone was picked up a small number of times. The chain couples TRBV30 to TRBJ2-2; D remains ambiguous. Germline CDR1 reads GTSNPN; CDR2 reads SVGIG (reference sequence). This CDR3 comprises 13 residues. V lost 0 bases to trimming and J lost 8 bases, with 10 bases between them. CDR3 amino acids: CAWSVDSSGELFF. The CDR3 bases are TGTGCCTGGAGTGTAGACTCGAGTGGGGAGCTGTTTTTT.

This clone has more than one count but fewer than ten. The V call is TRBV7-9, the J call TRBJ2-3, with 7 nucleotides matching TRBD1. With 3 bases clipped from V and 1 base from J, the junction kept 4 bases outside the gene matches. The CDR3 covers 15 residues. Per the germline V gene, CDR1 is SEHNR and CDR2 is FQNEAQ (reference sequence). This chain's CDR3 is CASSFRQGGTDTQYF. The CDR3 region has the DNA TGTGCCAGCAGCTTTCGACAGGGCGGCACAGATACGCAGTATTTT. The whole variable domain, remainder taken from reference TRBV7-9 and TRBJ2-3, is DTGVSQNPRHKITKRGQNVTFRCDPISEHNRLYWYRQTLGQGPEFLTYFQNEAQLEKSRLLSDRFSAERPKGSFSTLEIQRTEQGDSAMYLCASSFRQGGTDTQYFGPGTRLTVL.

V usage is TRBV19 and J usage is TRBJ2-5; 8 positions match TRBD1. This CDR3 region has 14 residues. The V gene's germline CDR1 is LNHDA and CDR2 SQIVND (reference sequence). V lost 5 bases to trimming and J lost 1 base; unmatched junction nucleotides: 3. CDR3 in amino acids: CASSFGQGQETQYF. The DNA of the CDR3 is TGTGCCAGTAGTTTCGGACAGGGCCAAGAGACCCAGTACTTC.

J is TRBJ2-5 and V is TRBV6-5, with a weak D call TRBD1 (5 bases). Germline CDR1 reads MNHEY; CDR2 reads SVGAGI. The germline V and J ends were trimmed by 6 bases and 5 bases, with 19 bases remaining between them. This CDR3 spans 15 amino acids. The CDR3 nucleotides read TGTGCCAGCAGCTCACATCAGGGTGTGGGTGAGACCCAGTACTTC. This sequence encodes CASSSHQGVGETQYF.

This clone was counted a few times. Other DNA sequences from this sample encode an identical CDR3 as well. The chain joins TRBV7-9 to TRBJ2-5, with D possibly TRBD1 on 5 matching bases. The CDR3 length is 12 residues. V lost 5 bases and J 5 bases, leaving 9 bases between the germline ends. The germline V gene has CDR1 SEHNR and CDR2 FQNEAQ (reference sequence). The CDR3 reads CASSPGLETQYF. Here the CDR3 DNA reads TGTGCCAGCAGCCCAGGGCTGGAGACCCAGTACTTC.

This chain links TRBV2 with TRBJ1-2; possible D gene TRBD1, 5 bases. The CDR3 sequence is 14 residues long. Germline CDR1 SNHLY, CDR2 FYNNEI. Between the trimmed V and J ends, which lost 10 bases and 4 bases, there was a span of 19 bases. CDR3 region: CATMKQAAGYGYTF. The CDR3 bases are TGTGCCACCATGAAACAGGCCGCTGGCTATGGCTACACCTTC. Full variable domain (missing parts from reference TRBV2 and TRBJ1-2): EPEVTQTPSHQVTQMGQEVILRCVPISNHLYFYWYRQILGQKVEFLVSFYNNEISEKSEIFDDQFSVERPDGSNFTLKIRSTKLEDSAMYFCATMKQAAGYGYTFGSGTRLTVV.

This clone was recorded a few times. This rearrangement joins TRBV30 to TRBJ2-7; D perhaps matches TRBD1 (6 bases). This CDR3 spans 12 amino acids. Germline V lookup: CDR1 GTSNPN, CDR2 SVGIG (reference sequence). V lost 5 bases and J 3 bases, leaving 11 bases between the germline ends. CDR3 in amino acids: CAWARDNYEQYF. The DNA of the CDR3 is TGTGCCTGGGCCCGGGACAACTACGAGCAGTACTTC. Complete variable domain (other parts from reference TRBV30 and TRBJ2-7): SQTIHQWPATLVQPVGSPLSLECTVEGTSNPNLYWYRQAAGRGLQLLFYSVGIGQISSEVPQNLSASRPQDRQFILSSKKLLLSDSGFYLCAWARDNYEQYFGPGTRLTVT.